The 9 T cell receptor beta chains listed next were all sequenced from one sample in a study of T cell changes during pregnancy in multiple sclerosis. Measured with immunoSEQ multiplex PCR; TCRdb has only the in-frame clones, and not every one. Counted here are more than 95,000 clones, roughly 92% occurring once; the ten biggest clones make up 0.9% to 0.95%. Sequenced here: peripheral blood, sampled after pregnancy. The receptors derive from a female donor with multiple sclerosis, enrolled in a pregnancy study.

The chain carries TRBV4-1 and TRBJ2-2; D not certain. Germline values: CDR1 MGHRA, CDR2 YSYEKL. The V gene lost 0 bases and the J gene lost 1 base, with 6 bases spanning the gap. This CDR3 has 15 residues. The CDR3 coding sequence is TGCGCCAGCAGCCAAGATCCACAGAACACCGGGGAGCTGTTTTTT. Translation gives CASSQDPQNTGELFF.

This clone was observed a single time. The CDR3 region is CASSRLAGTYNEQFF. CDR3 nucleotide sequence: TGTGCCAGCAGTCGCCTAGCGGGGACCTACAATGAGCAGTTCTTC. The chain carries TRBV6-1 and TRBJ2-1, with 9 bases fitting TRBD2. Germline V gene sequence: CDR1 MNHNS, CDR2 SASEGT. V shed 5 bases, J shed 2 bases, and the junction held 4 bases outside the gene matches. The CDR3 has 15 residues.

V and J are TRBV2 and TRBJ2-7; no clear D. With 6 bases removed from V and 1 base from J, the gap between germline ends came to 7 bases. Germline V gene lookup returns CDR1 SNHLY and CDR2 FYNNEI. This CDR3 has 12 amino acids. CDR3 protein: CASRATSYEQYF. Written as DNA, the CDR3 is TGTGCCAGCAGGGCGACATCCTACGAGCAGTACTTC.

J is TRBJ1-3 and V is TRBV7-6, with D possibly matching TRBD1 (5 bases). There are 16 residues in the CDR3. Germline CDR1 is SGHVS and CDR2 is FNYEAQ. The V end was cut by 0 bases, the J end by 2 bases, with 11 bases between. This CDR3 reads CASSLASGGTGNTIYF. In DNA form, the CDR3 reads TGTGCCAGCAGCTTAGCGTCCGGGGGGACTGGAAACACCATATATTTT.

This chain links TRBV9 with TRBJ1-3; D is ambiguous. V lost 3 bases and J 0 bases, leaving 10 bases between the germline ends. Germline V gives CDR1 SGDLS, CDR2 YYNGEE. The CDR3 has 15 amino acids. CDR3 DNA sequence: TGTGCCAGCAGCGCCCAAACCAGCTCTGGAAACACCATATATTTT. Its protein product is CASSAQTSSGNTIYF.

The chain joins TRBV2 to TRBJ2-1; TRBD1 matches 7 bases. The germline V gene encodes CDR1 SNHLY and CDR2 FYNNEI. J gave up 4 bases and V 8 bases, and 5 bases lay outside the gene matches. The CDR3 has 13 amino acids. CDR3 region: CASAAGGYNEQFF. The CDR3 DNA follows: TGTGCCAGCGCGGCAGGGGGTTACAATGAGCAGTTCTTC.

The chain combines TRBV2 with TRBJ1-2, with D possibly matching TRBD1 (5 bases). The CDR3 consists of 14 residues. The V gene's germline CDR1 is SNHLY and CDR2 FYNNEI. The V and J ends lost 8 bases and 4 bases respectively, with 17 bases between them. The CDR3 spells CASRLTDGVYGYTF. The CDR3 DNA reads as TGTGCCAGCCGGTTGACAGATGGGGTCTATGGCTACACCTTC.

The count of this clone is one. The rearrangement uses TRBV9 and TRBJ2-1; tentatively, D is TRBD2 (7 bases). V lost 4 bases and J 9 bases, leaving 23 bases between the germline ends. This CDR3 has 16 amino acids. The germline gives CDR1 SGDLS, CDR2 YYNGEE. CDR3 bases: TGTGCCAGCAGCCCGAGGGAGGGGGGCGTTTTTGGTGAGCAGTTCTTC. It specifies CASSPREGGVFGEQFF.

The chain uses TRBV2 and TRBJ1-3; D call uncertain. Germline CDR1 reads SNHLY; CDR2 reads FYNNEI. The V end was cut by 7 bases, the J end by 4 bases, with 20 bases between. The CDR3 extends over 16 amino acids. The CDR3 sequence: CASTNNGPAGGNTIYF. CDR3 sequence (DNA): TGTGCCAGCACTAACAACGGGCCCGCGGGGGGAAACACCATATATTTT.